Below are 27 T cell receptor beta chains sequenced from a single sample in a study of T-cell reconstitution after alpha-beta-depleted transplantation in children. Preparing the TCRbeta library involved the use of unique molecular identifiers. TCRdb called the PCR reads again in MiXCR, with one record for every CDR3 protein. The sample contains fewer than 400,000 distinct CDR3 sequences, around 21% of which appear only once. Sequencing used PBMCs from the stem cell graft donor, obtained from the stem cell graft. All receptors come from a human donor who donated a stem cell graft to a child with acute myeloid leukemia.

This clonotype has only a few counts. This CDR3 reads CASSLSGLPSTDTQYF. In DNA, the CDR3 is TGTGCCAGCAGCTTATCGGGATTACCCAGCACAGATACGCAGTATTTT. V gene TRBV7-2 combines with J gene TRBJ2-3, with a possible D match to TRBD2 (5 bases). The CDR3 length is 16 residues. Trimming removed 2 bases at V and 0 bases at J, with 12 bases between. Germline V gives CDR1 SGHTA, CDR2 FQGNSA.

This clonotype occurred many times. In nucleotides, the CDR3 is TGTGCCAGCTCACCAACGGGGGATCAGCCCCAGCATTTT. Translation gives CASSPTGDQPQHF. This chain uses TRBV18 with TRBJ1-5, with a possible D match to TRBD1 (5 bases). This CDR3 contains 13 residues. Looked up from germline, CDR1 is KGHSH and CDR2 is LQKENI. With 2 bases removed from V and 5 bases from J, the gap between germline ends came to 7 bases.

This clonotype was detected many times. The CDR3 coding sequence is TGTGCCAGCAGTCCGGACAGGGGGTACGAGCAGTACTTC. It specifies CASSPDRGYEQYF. The V and J genes are TRBV27 and TRBJ2-7; 10 nucleotides agree with TRBD1. The CDR3 spans 13 residues. The V gene's germline CDR1 is MNHEY and CDR2 SMNVEV (reference sequence). V gave up 5 bases and J gave up 4 bases; unmatched junction bases: 2.

This clonotype was observed a few times. The V and J genes are TRBV29-1 and TRBJ2-2; 9 nucleotides align to TRBD1. Germline trimming cut 6 bases from V and 3 bases from J; bases unmatched to any gene: 5. The CDR3 extends over 14 amino acids. Germline loops: CDR1 SQVTM, CDR2 ANQGSEA. The chain's CDR3 is CSVKRQGDTGELFF. Written as DNA, the CDR3 is TGCAGCGTGAAAAGACAGGGGGACACCGGGGAGCTGTTTTTT.

This clonotype was seen repeatedly, ten times or more. The chain uses TRBV25-1 and TRBJ2-7; D is ambiguous. The CDR3 sequence is 9 residues long. CDR1 is MGHDK and CDR2 is SYGVNS in the germline V gene. Trimming removed 10 bases at V and 12 bases at J, with 13 bases between. The CDR3: CATGPSLYF. CDR3 DNA sequence: TGTGCCACCGGACCGAGCCTGTACTTC.

This clonotype was seen repeatedly, ten times or more. The chain joins TRBV24-1 to TRBJ2-5; D call uncertain. Deletions cut 5 bases from V and 4 bases from J, with 10 bases between. From germline, CDR1 is KGHDR and CDR2 SFDVKD. This CDR3 region has 13 residues. DNA of the CDR3: TGTGCCACCAGTGTTGTTTGTCTAGAGACCCAGTACTTC. Translation: CATSVVCLETQYF.

This clonotype was counted ten times or more. The chain has TRBV10-3 and TRBJ2-7; D is unresolved. The V end was cut by 7 bases, the J end by 2 bases, with 12 bases between. The CDR3 spans 13 residues. The V gene's germline CDR1 is ENHRY and CDR2 SYGVKD. The CDR3: CAIKIAGTYEQYF. In DNA, the CDR3 is TGTGCCATCAAAATCGCAGGAACCTACGAGCAGTACTTC.

This clonotype has a handful of counts. V usage is TRBV7-8 and J usage is TRBJ2-3; unclear D gene. From germline, CDR1 is SGHVS and CDR2 FQNEAQ. The CDR3 length is 15 residues. With 4 bases removed from V and 1 base from J, the gap between germline ends came to 12 bases. The DNA of the CDR3 is TGTGCCAGCAGCTACCCTGACTTGGGCACAGATACGCAGTATTTT. It is translated as CASSYPDLGTDTQYF. The full variable domain, with the rest looked up from reference TRBV7-8 and TRBJ2-3, is GAGVSQSPRYKVAKRGQDVALRCDPISGHVSLFWYQQALGQGPEFLTYFQNEAQLDKSGLPSDRFFAERPEGSVSTLKIQRTQQEDSAVYLCASSYPDLGTDTQYFGPGTRLTVL.

The chain is built from TRBV24-1 and TRBJ2-1; D possibly corresponds to TRBD1 (6 bases). Trimming took 9 bases from V and 6 from J, leaving 17 bases between them. The germline V gene has CDR1 KGHDR and CDR2 SFDVKD. This CDR3 has 14 amino acids. The CDR3 nucleotides are TGTGCCACCTCCGGGACACCCTTAGGCAATGAGCAGTTCTTC. Protein product: CATSGTPLGNEQFF.

This clonotype was recorded a few times. The J gene is TRBJ2-2, the V gene TRBV10-3; a possible D gene is TRBD2 (6 bases). V lost 11 bases to trimming and J lost 5 bases, with 21 bases between them. Germline V gene data show CDR1 as ENHRY and CDR2 as SYGVKD. This CDR3 has 15 residues. CDR3 in amino acids: CAVKTLDYQTGELFF. CDR3 bases: TGTGCCGTCAAAACCTTGGACTACCAGACCGGGGAGCTGTTTTTT.

The chain employs TRBV7-9 and TRBJ2-2; D is ambiguous. Germline V gene sequence: CDR1 SEHNR, CDR2 FQNEAQ (reference sequence). The CDR3 runs to 17 residues. Trimming removed 8 bases from V and 0 bases from J, with 19 bases in between. CDR3: CASPFQPGGSNTGELFF. CDR3 in DNA: TGTGCCAGCCCTTTCCAACCCGGCGGATCGAACACCGGGGAGCTGTTTTTT.

This clonotype has only a few counts. Since a much larger clone is just one base distant, this may be a read error. The chain uses TRBV9 and TRBJ2-3, with TRBD2 identical over 10 bases. Looked up from germline, CDR1 is SGDLS and CDR2 is YYNGEE. There are 15 residues in the CDR3. Unmatched junction bases numbered 2, after V lost 3 bases and J lost 1 base. In DNA form, the CDR3 reads TGTGCCAGCAGCGCCGGGACTAGCGGCACAGATACGCAGTATTTT. Translation: CASSAGTSGTDTQYF.

The rearrangement uses TRBV21-1 and TRBJ2-4; TRBD2 is the table's D call and was not checked against the DNA. TRBV21-1 is flagged as a pseudogene. The CDR3 consists of 16 residues. CDR3 bases: TGTGCCAGCAGCAAAGTAGCGGGGAATACCAAAAACATTCAGTACTTC. Residues: CASSKVAGNTKNIQYF.

V usage is TRBV27 and J usage is TRBJ2-7; maybe TRBD1 (6 bases). Trimming pared 3 bases from V and 3 bases from J, leaving 9 bases between. CDR1 and CDR2 from the germline V gene are MNHEY and SMNVEV (reference sequence). This CDR3 region has 13 residues. This CDR3 is CASSFGQSYEQYF. CDR3 DNA sequence: TGTGCCAGCAGTTTCGGACAGAGCTACGAGCAGTACTTC.

This clonotype occurred many times. The rearrangement links TRBV20-1 to TRBJ2-7; D call uncertain. CDR1 is DFQATT and CDR2 is SNEGSKA in the germline V gene (reference sequence). The CDR3 length is 14 residues. Between the trimmed V and J ends, which lost 6 bases and 2 bases, there was a span of 17 bases. Here the CDR3 DNA reads TGCAGTGCCTCCGTGGGCCAACCCACCTACGAGCAGTACTTC. This encodes CSASVGQPTYEQYF.

This clonotype was found a few times. The chain couples TRBV18 to TRBJ2-3, with 10 bases aligning to TRBD2. In germline, CDR1 is KGHSH, CDR2 LQKENI. Trimming cost V 2 bases and J 0 bases; bases outside gene matches: 5. This CDR3 contains 17 residues. The CDR3 region is CASSPSASGGSTDTQYF. The CDR3 DNA is TGTGCCAGCTCACCATCGGCTAGCGGGGGAAGCACAGATACGCAGTATTTT.

The rearrangement joins TRBV4-1 to TRBJ1-2, with unresolved D. Germline V gives CDR1 MGHRA, CDR2 YSYEKL. There are 14 residues in the CDR3. V lost 0 bases and J lost 0, with 5 bases in between. The CDR3 nucleotides are TGCGCCAGCAGCCAAGATTTCGCTAACTATGGCTACACCTTC. Translating gives CASSQDFANYGYTF.

There are many counts of this clonotype. The chain recombines TRBV29-1 with TRBJ1-1, with D unclear. The CDR3 runs 13 residues. In germline, CDR1 is SQVTM, CDR2 ANQGSEA. V was pared by 4 bases and J by 0 bases, with 9 bases between. As DNA, the CDR3 is TGCAGCGTTGTTGGCCAGATGAACACTGAAGCTTTCTTT. It yields the protein CSVVGQMNTEAFF.

This clonotype was seen at least ten times. J is TRBJ2-1 and V is TRBV4-2; D is ambiguous. The CDR3 consists of 14 residues. From germline, CDR1 is LGHNA and CDR2 YNFKEQ. V lost 4 bases, J lost 9 bases, and 16 bases lay in between. The CDR3 bases are TGTGCCAGCAGCCTCCCCGGTAGTTCTGGTGAGCAGTTCTTC. It specifies CASSLPGSSGEQFF.

The chain carries TRBV5-5 and TRBJ2-1; 12 bases match TRBD2. Per germline, CDR1 SGHKS and CDR2 YYEKEE (reference sequence). Trimming at V came to 0 bases and at J to 9 bases, leaving 4 bases not matched to a gene. The CDR3 has 15 amino acids. The CDR3 DNA reads as TGTGCCAGCAGCTTGGTACTAGCGGGAGGTGGTGAGCAGTTCTTC. It encodes CASSLVLAGGGEQFF.

The V call is TRBV7-6, the J call TRBJ2-3; the match to TRBD1 covers 7 bases. CDR3 length: 15 amino acids. The germline V gene has CDR1 SGHVS and CDR2 FNYEAQ. The ends lost 1 base at V and 2 bases at J; junction bases unmatched: 3. CDR3 in DNA: TGTGCCAGCAGCTTAGAGGACAGGCCCACAGATACGCAGTATTTT. Protein: CASSLEDRPTDTQYF. Complete variable domain (other parts from reference TRBV7-6 and TRBJ2-3): GAGVSQSPRYKVTKRGQDVALRCDPISGHVSLYWYRQALGQGPEFLTYFNYEAQQDKSGLPNDRFSAERPEGSISTLTIQRTEQRDSAMYRCASSLEDRPTDTQYFGPGTRLTVL.

This clonotype has just a few counts. CDR3 region: CASRPGLAYEQYF. CDR3 in DNA: TGTGCCAGCAGGCCGGGACTCGCCTACGAGCAGTACTTC. The chain links TRBV28 to TRBJ2-7; TRBD2 is a possible D gene (6 bases). Germline assignment: CDR1 MDHEN and CDR2 SYDVKM. The CDR3 has 13 residues. V was pared by 6 bases and J by 2 bases, with 11 bases between. Drawing the rest from reference TRBV28 and TRBJ2-7, the complete variable domain is DVKVTQSSRYLVKRTGEKVFLECVQDMDHENMFWYRQDPGLGLRLIYFSYDVKMKEKGDIPEGYSVSREKKERFSLILESASTNQTSMYLCASRPGLAYEQYFGPGTRLTVT.

This clonotype was observed at least ten times. The rearrangement uses TRBV29-1 and TRBJ2-7; 9 bases agree with TRBD2. This CDR3 spans 13 amino acids. CDR1 and CDR2 (germline): SQVTM, ANQGSEA. Germline trimming cut 4 bases from V and 7 bases from J; bases unmatched to any gene: 8. The CDR3 nucleotides read TGCAGCGTTGGAATGACTAGCGGAAGGGAGCAGTACTTC. Amino acids: CSVGMTSGREQYF.

This clonotype showed up just a few times. The chain joins TRBV12-3 or TRBV12-4 to TRBJ2-5, with D perhaps matching TRBD1 (6 bases). The CDR3 sequence is 12 residues long. With 6 bases removed from V and 4 bases from J, the gap between germline ends came to 9 bases. The CDR3 nucleotides are TGTGCCAGCAGACCAGGGGTAGAGACCCAGTACTTC. This codes for CASRPGVETQYF.

In its sample, this clonotype was seen many times. The V call is TRBV7-2, the J call TRBJ2-7; unclear D gene. Trimming pared 5 bases from V and 3 bases from J, leaving 20 bases between. This CDR3 has 16 residues. Germline loops: CDR1 SGHTA, CDR2 FQGNSA. The CDR3 protein is CASSPARSGFHYEQYF. Here the CDR3 DNA reads TGTGCCAGCAGCCCAGCCCGATCAGGTTTCCACTACGAGCAGTACTTC.

The CDR3 DNA is TGTGCCAGCACCTTGGGACTAGCGGGGGACAATGAGCAGTTCTTC. It is translated as CASTLGLAGDNEQFF. This sequence joins TRBV12-3 or TRBV12-4 and TRBJ2-1, with 14 positions matching TRBD2. V dropped 7 bases and J dropped 5; count of bases not matched to a gene: 4. The CDR3 sequence is 15 residues long.

The chain uses TRBV10-3 and TRBJ2-3; TRBD1 agrees at 8 bases. This CDR3 has 15 residues. Germline loops: CDR1 ENHRY, CDR2 SYGVKD. J lost 2 bases, V lost 6 bases, and 7 bases had no gene match. The CDR3 DNA reads as TGTGCCATCAGGAGGGGACAGGAGGCCACAGATACGCAGTATTTT. Translated, it gives CAIRRGQEATDTQYF.